What follows are 4 T cell receptor beta chains derived from one specimen sequenced in a study of regulatory T cells in long-lasting Graves disease. Regarding time point: newly diagnosed GD, antithyroid drugs for less than 3 months. Isolated PBMC RNA provided the starting material for the TCR library. According to the study, TCR beta libraries were built with iRepertoire HTBI primers and CDR3-region Arm-PCR. TCRdb itself ran the multiplex PCR reads through MiXCR, one entry per CDR3 protein. The sample comprises approximately 470,000 distinct CDR3 sequences, about a sixth of which are singletons, and 12% rests with the top ten. These records were also assigned to another study, of T cells in Graves' hyperthyroidism and ophthalmopathy.

Sequencing was performed on peripheral blood mononuclear cells (PBMCs), taken at new diagnosis, from a patient treated with antithyroid drugs. The receptors were gathered from a man aged 35-49 years with Graves disease.

The chain has TRBV6-1 and TRBJ1-1; D perhaps matches TRBD1 (6 bases). Trimming took 6 bases from V and 4 from J, leaving 18 bases between them. CDR3 size: 15 residues. Germline V lookup: CDR1 MNHNS, CDR2 SASEGT. CDR3 amino acids: CASRRYRESSTEAFF. The CDR3 DNA reads TGTGCCAGCAGGCGGTACAGGGAGTCTAGCACTGAAGCTTTCTTT.

Many counts were recorded for this clonotype. The chain links TRBV29-1 to TRBJ2-7; 7 nucleotides align to TRBD2. Germline assignment: CDR1 SQVTM and CDR2 ANQGSEA. The CDR3 spans 15 residues. J lost 0 bases, V lost 4 bases, and 9 bases had no gene match. CDR3 sequence (DNA): TGCAGCGTTGGTGGGGGGAGGGCAAACTCCTACGAGCAGTACTTC. This sequence encodes CSVGGGRANSYEQYF.

This clonotype showed up just a few times. CDR3 sequence: CASSEYILEGASSNQPQHF. CDR3 in DNA: TGTGCCAGCAGTGAATATATTCTCGAGGGGGCCTCGAGCAATCAGCCCCAGCATTTT. The chain uses TRBV25-1 and TRBJ1-5, with 7 nucleotides matching TRBD1. The V segment lost 0 bases and the J segment 1 base; nucleotides outside the gene matches: 12. Looked up from germline, CDR1 is MGHDK and CDR2 is SYGVNS. The CDR3 is 19 amino acids.

This clonotype was counted at least ten times. The chain has TRBV20-1 and TRBJ1-1; 7 bases agree with TRBD1. With V trimmed by 2 bases and J by 1 base, 7 bases remained unmatched. The CDR3 runs to 15 residues. Looked up from germline, CDR1 is DFQATT and CDR2 is SNEGSKA (reference sequence). This CDR3 is CSARRPTGTNTEAFF. CDR3 DNA: TGCAGTGCTAGACGCCCGACAGGGACGAACACTGAAGCTTTCTTT.